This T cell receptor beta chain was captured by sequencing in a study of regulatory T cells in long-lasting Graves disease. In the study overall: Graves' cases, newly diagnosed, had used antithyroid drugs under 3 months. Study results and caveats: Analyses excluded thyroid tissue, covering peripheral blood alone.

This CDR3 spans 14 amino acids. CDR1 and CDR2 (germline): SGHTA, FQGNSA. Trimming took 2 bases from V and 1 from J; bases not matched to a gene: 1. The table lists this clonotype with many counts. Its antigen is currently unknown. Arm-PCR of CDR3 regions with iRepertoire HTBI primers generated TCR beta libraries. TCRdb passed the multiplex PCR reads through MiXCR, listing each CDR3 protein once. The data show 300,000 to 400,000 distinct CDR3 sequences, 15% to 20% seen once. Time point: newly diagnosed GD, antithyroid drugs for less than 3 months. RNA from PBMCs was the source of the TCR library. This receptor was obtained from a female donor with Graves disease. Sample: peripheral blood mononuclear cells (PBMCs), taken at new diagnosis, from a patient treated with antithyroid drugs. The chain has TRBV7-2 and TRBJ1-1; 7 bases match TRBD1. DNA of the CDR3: TGTGCCAGCAGCTTATGGACAGGGAACACTGAAGCTTTCTTT. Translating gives CASSLWTGNTEAFF.